Following are 20 T cell receptor beta chains from one sample sequenced in a study. Data came from immunoSEQ multiplex PCR; TCRdb stores just in-frame clones and leaves some out. The sample has around 54,000 clones; 85% to 95% are singletons. Sample: PBMCs. These receptors all come from a man in his forties with rheumatoid arthritis.

This chain joins TRBV14 and TRBJ1-1; D uncertain. CDR3 length: 13 residues. Trimming shortened V by 0 bases and J by 4 bases, and 6 bases separated the two germline ends. Germline V gene lookup returns CDR1 SGHDN and CDR2 FVKESK. CDR3 DNA sequence: TGTGCCAGCAGCCAAGACTATGGCACTGAAGCTTTCTTT. Its protein product is CASSQDYGTEAFF.

This chain links TRBV7-2 with TRBJ1-4; 11 bases line up with TRBD1. The CDR3 has 15 amino acids. J gave up 5 bases and V 4 bases, and 3 bases lay outside the gene matches. Germline V gene lookup returns CDR1 SGHTA and CDR2 FQGNSA. CDR3 in DNA: TGTGCCAGCAGCTCCTGGACAGGGGGCAATGAAAAACTGTTTTTT. Its protein product is CASSSWTGGNEKLFF.

The V gene is TRBV30, the J gene TRBJ1-1, with a tentative D call TRBD1 (5 bases). This CDR3 comprises 16 residues. Germline V gene sequence: CDR1 GTSNPN, CDR2 SVGIG (reference sequence). Trimming shortened V by 2 bases and J by 0 bases, and 16 bases separated the two germline ends. As DNA, the CDR3 is TGTGCCTGGAGTCCCCCTGGGTGGGGGATGAACACTGAAGCTTTCTTT. Protein product: CAWSPPGWGMNTEAFF.

CDR3 region: CASSVGGLYNEQFF. The CDR3 coding sequence is TGTGCCAGCAGTGTAGGGGGCCTATACAATGAGCAGTTCTTC. This chain joins TRBV2 and TRBJ2-1, with TRBD1 matching 7 bases. This CDR3 is built from 14 residues. The germline V gene has CDR1 SNHLY and CDR2 FYNNEI. The ends lost 4 bases at V and 4 bases at J; junction bases unmatched: 4.

The chain links TRBV12-5 to TRBJ1-1; D gene uncertain. V gave up 1 base and J gave up 5 bases, with 20 bases separating them. CDR1 LGHNT and CDR2 FRNRAP come from the germline V gene. There are 17 residues in the CDR3. The CDR3 sequence is CASGLDLGVSSGTEAFF. The CDR3, as DNA: TGTGCTAGTGGTTTGGACCTTGGCGTCTCCTCGGGGACTGAAGCTTTCTTT.

The V gene is TRBV18, the J gene TRBJ2-7; 9 bases map to TRBD2. Germline CDR1 reads KGHSH; CDR2 reads LQKENI. The V segment lost 0 bases and the J segment 5 bases; nucleotides outside the gene matches: 2. This CDR3 is 14 amino acids long. The CDR3 bases are TGTGCCAGCTCACCACCTAGCGGGAGAAACGAGCAGTACTTC. It specifies CASSPPSGRNEQYF.

This clone has just one count. V and J are TRBV4-1 and TRBJ2-7, with D unclear. V gave up 1 base and J gave up 3 bases, with 16 bases separating them. The CDR3 spans 16 residues. Germline assignment: CDR1 MGHRA and CDR2 YSYEKL. The CDR3 region is CASSQALRASIYEQYF. In DNA form, the CDR3 reads TGCGCCAGCAGCCAAGCATTGAGAGCTTCAATCTACGAGCAGTACTTC.

The chain combines TRBV9 with TRBJ2-1; weak D call: TRBD1 (6 bases). The CDR3 contains 14 residues. Germline CDR1 SGDLS, CDR2 YYNGEE. Trimming cost V 4 bases and J 3 bases, with 11 bases left between them. CDR3 protein: CASSTGHGYNEQFF. The CDR3 DNA sequence: TGTGCCAGCAGCACGGGACACGGCTACAATGAGCAGTTCTTC.

The V and J genes are TRBV7-8 and TRBJ2-2; a possible D gene is TRBD1 (5 bases). Germline-derived CDR1 and CDR2 are SGHVS and FQNEAQ. This CDR3 comprises 14 residues. With 3 bases removed from V and 8 bases from J, the gap between germline ends came to 13 bases. CDR3 DNA sequence: TGTGCCAGCAGCTTGGTTGGGGCGCGGGGGGAGCTGTTTTTT. Translated: CASSLVGARGELFF.

This clone was seen just once. The V and J genes are TRBV19 and TRBJ2-7; weak D call: TRBD2 (6 bases). The CDR3 loop spans 13 amino acids. Trimming cost V 4 bases and J 2 bases, with 9 bases left between them. Per the germline V gene, CDR1 is LNHDA and CDR2 is SQIVND (reference sequence). In DNA, the CDR3 is TGTGCCAGTAGTAGGGTAGCGGCCTACGAGCAGTACTTC. Its translation: CASSRVAAYEQYF. Complete variable domain (other parts from reference TRBV19 and TRBJ2-7): DGGITQSPKYLFRKEGQNVTLSCEQNLNHDAMYWYRQDPGQGLRLIYYSQIVNDFQKGDIAEGYSVSREKKESFPLTVTSAQKNPTAFYLCASSRVAAYEQYFGPGTRLTVT.

V usage is TRBV11-1 and J usage is TRBJ1-6; D not certain. This CDR3 contains 15 residues. The V and J ends lost 0 bases and 7 bases respectively, with 10 bases between them. CDR1 and CDR2 (germline): SGHAT, FQDESV (reference sequence). The CDR3, as DNA: TGTGCCAGCAGCTTAGCGTCCACTGTGAATTCACCCCTCCACTTT. As protein: CASSLASTVNSPLHF.

The CDR3 spells CAWSALALAGVVEQFF. The CDR3, as DNA: TGTGCCTGGAGTGCGCTTGCACTAGCGGGAGTCGTTGAGCAGTTCTTC. The chain links TRBV30 to TRBJ2-1; TRBD2 agrees at 11 bases. V lost 1 base and J lost 9; bases outside the gene matches: 11. CDR1 is GTSNPN and CDR2 is SVGIG in the germline V gene (reference sequence). The CDR3 is 16 amino acids.

In DNA, the CDR3 is TGTGCCATCAGTGAGTCGGAACGTAGCAATCAGCCCCAGCATTTT. The encoded protein is CAISESERSNQPQHF. The chain recombines TRBV10-3 with TRBJ1-5; D not resolved. Between the trimmed V and J ends, which lost 0 bases and 0 bases, there was a span of 6 bases. This CDR3 has 15 amino acids. The germline CDR1 and CDR2 sequences are ENHRY and SYGVKD.

V gene TRBV24-1 combines with J gene TRBJ2-7, with TRBD2 as a possible D gene (7 bases). The germline V gene encodes CDR1 KGHDR and CDR2 SFDVKD. This CDR3 contains 16 residues. Trimming left V 7 bases short and J 0 bases short, with 18 bases between. The CDR3: CATSPGGVQGSYEQYF. CDR3 coding DNA: TGTGCCACCAGCCCTGGGGGGGTACAGGGCTCCTACGAGCAGTACTTC.

This chain connects TRBV27 to TRBJ2-5; a possible D gene is TRBD1 (7 bases). Per the germline V gene, CDR1 is MNHEY and CDR2 is SMNVEV (reference sequence). V lost 3 bases and J lost 3, with 11 bases in between. CDR3 length: 14 amino acids. The CDR3 DNA is TGTGCCAGCAGTTTCAGCAGGGGGGAAGAGACCCAGTACTTC. Translated, it gives CASSFSRGEETQYF.

V gene TRBV30 combines with J gene TRBJ2-7; maybe TRBD1 (6 bases). The CDR3 extends over 13 amino acids. V gave up 8 bases and J gave up 0 bases, with 14 bases separating them. Germline V gene sequence: CDR1 GTSNPN, CDR2 SVGIG (reference sequence). CDR3 DNA: TGTGCCGGGGCAGGGACAAACTCCTACGAGCAGTACTTC. Amino acids: CAGAGTNSYEQYF.

The chain recombines TRBV4-3 with TRBJ2-7; a possible D gene is TRBD2 (5 bases). The CDR3 consists of 15 residues. V lost 0 bases and J lost 2, with 11 bases in between. Germline V gives CDR1 LGHNA, CDR2 YSLEER. CDR3 nucleotide sequence: TGCGCCAGCAGCCAAGACCAGCGGACTCCCTACGAGCAGTACTTC. It codes for CASSQDQRTPYEQYF.

This clone was seen just once. V gene TRBV27 combines with J gene TRBJ1-2; 7 bases agree with TRBD1. Germline V lookup: CDR1 MNHEY, CDR2 SMNVEV (reference sequence). J lost 5 bases, V lost 6 bases, and 3 bases had no gene match. CDR3 length: 12 amino acids. The chain's CDR3 is CASRTTGYGYTF. The CDR3 DNA is TGTGCCAGCAGAACGACAGGGTATGGCTACACCTTC.

The chain couples TRBV3-1 (or the pseudogene TRBV3-2) to TRBJ2-3, with D tentatively TRBD2 (6 bases). Trimming took 4 bases from V and 8 from J, leaving 19 bases between them. The CDR3 has 15 amino acids. Germline V gene sequence: CDR1 LGHDT, CDR2 YNNKEL (reference sequence). The CDR3 DNA reads TGTGCCAGCAGCCCCCTGCTCGCTGAGCGGGCTACGCAGTATTTT. This codes for CASSPLLAERATQYF.

The chain recombines TRBV5-1 with TRBJ1-1; 7 positions match TRBD1. There are 16 residues in the CDR3. Unmatched junction bases numbered 12, after V lost 3 bases and J lost 4 bases. Germline V gene sequence: CDR1 SGHRS, CDR2 YFSETQ. The DNA for the CDR3 is TGCGCCAGCAGCTCGTTCAACAGGGGAAGGACCACTGAAGCTTTCTTT. Encoded protein: CASSSFNRGRTTEAFF.